Sequencing of this TCR beta chain was carried out in a study of cytomegalovirus exposure and HLA in healthy donors. Study-level findings and limits: Prior analysis indicated that the majority of TCR beta V segments exhibited productivity approximately 87% or approximately 30% of the time. Later analysis revealed greater clonal expansion in HLA-associated TCR beta chains than in equally common others. With DRB1 most and HLA-C fewest, TCR association rates differed between HLA loci in a later analysis. According to the study, approximately 150 TCR beta chains were cytomegalovirus-associated.

The PCR was carried out with 60 Vbeta primers and 13 Jbeta primers. This table comes from immunoSEQ multiplex PCR, and its TCRdb copy is limited to in-frame clones, with some not included. Of around 64,000 clones in the sample, over 60% were seen once. The CDR3 consists of 17 residues. J lost 0 bases, V lost 2 bases, and 5 bases had no gene match. Per germline, CDR1 SNHLY and CDR2 FYNNEI. Comments on this clone: Its target is unknown.

The chain combines TRBV2 with TRBJ1-5; 9 bases fit TRBD1. The sample consisted of PBMCs. The sequence was collected from a woman aged 50 to 60 in good health and CMV-seronegative. The CDR3 here is CASSERGTGYSNQPQHF. CDR3 sequence (DNA): TGTGCCAGCAGTGAACGAGGGACAGGGTATAGCAATCAGCCCCAGCATTTT.